This T cell receptor (beta chain) was captured by sequencing in a study of T-cell reconstitution after alpha-beta-depleted transplantation in children. The authors prepared the TCRbeta library with unique molecular identifiers. TCRdb processed the PCR reads anew with MiXCR; each CDR3 protein has one entry. The sample contains 900,000 or so distinct CDR3 sequences, about 16% of which appear only once. This CDR3 has 18 amino acids. V was clipped by 4 bases and J by 5 bases; unmatched bases: 17. Germline V gene data show CDR1 as SGHRS and CDR2 as YFSETQ. The gene calls are TRBV5-1 and TRBJ2-1; 8 bases align to TRBD2. The sequenced sample was PBMCs, mostly from graft donor cells, obtained 360 days after TCRalphabeta/CD19-depleted stem cell transplant. The source of this sequence is a male patient between 5 and 17 years old who had a stem cell transplant for acute lymphoblastic leukemia, so the T cells may come from the graft donor. CDR3 amino acids: CASSPTPGIAGKDNEQFF. The CDR3 bases are TGCGCCAGCAGCCCGACACCCGGTATAGCGGGGAAGGACAATGAGCAGTTCTTC.